These 9 T cell receptor beta chains were all obtained from the same sample, sequenced in a study of T-cell reconstitution after alpha-beta-depleted transplantation in children. Unique molecular identifiers were used to barcode this TCRbeta library. Using its own MiXCR run on the PCR reads, TCRdb lists one record per CDR3 protein. Of more than 500,000 distinct CDR3 sequences in the sample, 10% to 12% were seen once. The sequenced sample was PBMCs, mostly from graft donor cells, obtained 180 days after TCRalphabeta/CD19-depleted stem cell transplant. The receptors were gathered from a female patient aged 2-15 years who had a stem cell transplant for aplastic anemia, so the T cells may come from the graft donor.

V is TRBV10-3 and J is TRBJ2-7; D is possibly TRBD2 (5 bases). The CDR3 is 13 residues long. V was trimmed by 1 base and J by 3 bases, leaving 7 bases between them. The V gene's germline CDR1 is ENHRY and CDR2 SYGVKD. This CDR3 is CAISEFRDYEQYF. CDR3 DNA sequence: TGTGCCATCAGTGAGTTTCGGGACTACGAGCAGTACTTC.

Only one count was recorded for this clonotype. The rearrangement links TRBV12-3 or TRBV12-4 to TRBJ2-3; D remains unclear. V was cut by 1 base and J by 5 bases, with 13 bases left in between. This CDR3 has 15 amino acids. As DNA, the CDR3 is TGTGCCAGCAGTTTAGTTCCACGGGCCGTAGATACGCAGTATTTT. The encoded protein is CASSLVPRAVDTQYF.

This chain connects TRBV15 to TRBJ2-5; D is unclear. The CDR3 covers 18 residues. The germline V gene encodes CDR1 LNHNV and CDR2 YYDKDF (reference sequence). The V and J ends lost 1 base and 2 bases respectively, with 20 bases between them. The CDR3 is CATSRAMDPPPQQETQYF. The CDR3 nucleotides read TGTGCCACCAGCAGAGCCATGGATCCTCCGCCGCAACAAGAGACCCAGTACTTC.

V is TRBV28 and J is TRBJ2-5, with 7 positions matching TRBD2. Losses at the gene ends were 1 base for V and 4 bases for J; bases not matched to a gene: 6. Germline V CDR1 and CDR2: MDHEN, SYDVKM. The CDR3 sequence is 15 residues long. DNA of the CDR3: TGTGCCAGCAGTTTATCAGGCCGCGGGGGAGAGACCCAGTACTTC. Encoded protein: CASSLSGRGGETQYF.

The chain couples TRBV4-3 to TRBJ2-4; no firm D call. Germline V gene sequence: CDR1 LGHNA, CDR2 YSLEER. The CDR3 runs to 13 residues. V was pared by 0 bases and J by 6 bases, with 6 bases between. CDR3 nucleotide sequence: TGCGCCAGCAGCCAAGATCGCGGAAACATTCAGTACTTC. Its translation is CASSQDRGNIQYF.

This rearrangement joins TRBV20-1 to TRBJ1-1; 9 bases agree with TRBD1. CDR1 is DFQATT, CDR2 SNEGSKA, per germline (reference sequence). The CDR3 length is 14 residues. V lost 5 bases and J lost 5; bases outside the gene matches: 9. The CDR3 region has the DNA TGCAGTGCTCCCTCGGACAGGGGAGGGACTGAAGCTTTCTTT. Amino acid sequence: CSAPSDRGGTEAFF.

The chain is built from TRBV12-3 or TRBV12-4 and TRBJ2-2, with TRBD1 matching 8 bases. The CDR3 has 17 residues. After removal of 6 bases from V and 0 bases from J, the junction contained 9 bases not matched to a gene. The CDR3 here is CASRGQGESTNTGELFF. The CDR3 region has the DNA TGTGCCAGCAGAGGACAGGGCGAGTCCACGAACACCGGGGAGCTGTTTTTT.

The V call is TRBV6-6, the J call TRBJ2-1, with a tentative D call TRBD2 (5 bases). Trimming stripped 5 bases from V and 8 bases from J, with 10 bases between. This CDR3 has 12 residues. The germline CDR1 and CDR2 sequences are MNHNY and SVGAGI (reference sequence). The CDR3, as DNA: TGTGCCAGCAGTGGAATCGGGGATGAGCAGTTCTTC. This codes for CASSGIGDEQFF.

The rearrangement uses TRBV5-6 and TRBJ1-2, with D hard to call. This CDR3 is 12 amino acids long. Trimming stripped 0 bases from V and 4 bases from J, with 4 bases between. In germline, CDR1 is SGHDT, CDR2 YYEEEE. DNA for the CDR3: TGTGCCAGCAGCTTGGGCCTCTATGGCTACACCTTC. Protein: CASSLGLYGYTF.